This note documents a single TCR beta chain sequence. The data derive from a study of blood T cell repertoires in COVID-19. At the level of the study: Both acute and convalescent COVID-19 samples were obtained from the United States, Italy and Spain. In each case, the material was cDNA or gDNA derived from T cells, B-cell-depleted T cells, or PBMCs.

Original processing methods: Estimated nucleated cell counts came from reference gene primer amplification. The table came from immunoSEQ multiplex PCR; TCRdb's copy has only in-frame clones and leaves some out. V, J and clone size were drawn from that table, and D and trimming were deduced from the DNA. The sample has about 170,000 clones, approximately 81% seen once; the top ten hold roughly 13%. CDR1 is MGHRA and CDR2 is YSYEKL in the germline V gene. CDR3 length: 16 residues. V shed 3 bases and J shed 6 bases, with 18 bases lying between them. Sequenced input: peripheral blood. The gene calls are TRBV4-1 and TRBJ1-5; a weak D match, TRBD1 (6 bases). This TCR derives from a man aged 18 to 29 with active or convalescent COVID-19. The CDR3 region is CASSQSRLRDTQPQHF. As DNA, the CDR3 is TGCGCCAGCAGCCAGTCCAGGCTCAGGGACACTCAGCCCCAGCATTTT.